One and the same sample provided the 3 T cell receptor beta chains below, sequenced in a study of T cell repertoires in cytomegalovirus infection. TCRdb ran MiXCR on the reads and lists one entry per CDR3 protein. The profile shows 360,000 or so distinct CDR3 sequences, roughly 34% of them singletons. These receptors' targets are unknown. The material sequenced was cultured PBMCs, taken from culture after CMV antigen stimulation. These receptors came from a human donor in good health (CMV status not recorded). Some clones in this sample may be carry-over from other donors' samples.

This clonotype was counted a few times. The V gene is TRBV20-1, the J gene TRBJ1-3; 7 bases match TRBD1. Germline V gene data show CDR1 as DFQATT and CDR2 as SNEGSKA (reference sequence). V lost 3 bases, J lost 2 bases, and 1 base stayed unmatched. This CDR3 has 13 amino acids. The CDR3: CSASTGAGNTIYF. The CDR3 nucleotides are TGCAGTGCTAGTACAGGGGCTGGAAACACCATATATTTT.

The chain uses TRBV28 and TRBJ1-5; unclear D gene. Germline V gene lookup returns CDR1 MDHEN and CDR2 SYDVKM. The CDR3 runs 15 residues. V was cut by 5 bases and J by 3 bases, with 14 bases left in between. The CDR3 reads CASSAIEGFNQPQHF. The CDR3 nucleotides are TGTGCCAGCAGTGCCATTGAAGGCTTCAATCAGCCCCAGCATTTT.

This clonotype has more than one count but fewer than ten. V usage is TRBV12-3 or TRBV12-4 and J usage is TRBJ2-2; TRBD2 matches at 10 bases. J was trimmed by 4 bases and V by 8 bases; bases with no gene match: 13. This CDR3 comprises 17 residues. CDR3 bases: TGTGCCAGCGCAAGGTGGAGCGGGAGGGAGGGCACCGGGGAGCTGTTTTTT. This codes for CASARWSGREGTGELFF.